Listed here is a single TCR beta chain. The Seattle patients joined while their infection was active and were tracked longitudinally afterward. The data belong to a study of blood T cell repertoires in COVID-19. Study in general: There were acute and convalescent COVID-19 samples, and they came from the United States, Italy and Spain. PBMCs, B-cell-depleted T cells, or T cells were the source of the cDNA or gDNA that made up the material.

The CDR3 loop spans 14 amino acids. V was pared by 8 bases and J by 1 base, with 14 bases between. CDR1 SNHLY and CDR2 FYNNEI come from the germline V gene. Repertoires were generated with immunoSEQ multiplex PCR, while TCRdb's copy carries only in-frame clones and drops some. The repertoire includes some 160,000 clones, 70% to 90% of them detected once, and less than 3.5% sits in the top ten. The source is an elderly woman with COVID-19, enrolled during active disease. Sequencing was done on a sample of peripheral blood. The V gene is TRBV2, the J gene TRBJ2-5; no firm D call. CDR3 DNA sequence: TGTGCCAGCCAGGTTCATGATGCCCAAGAGACCCAGTACTTC. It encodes CASQVHDAQETQYF.